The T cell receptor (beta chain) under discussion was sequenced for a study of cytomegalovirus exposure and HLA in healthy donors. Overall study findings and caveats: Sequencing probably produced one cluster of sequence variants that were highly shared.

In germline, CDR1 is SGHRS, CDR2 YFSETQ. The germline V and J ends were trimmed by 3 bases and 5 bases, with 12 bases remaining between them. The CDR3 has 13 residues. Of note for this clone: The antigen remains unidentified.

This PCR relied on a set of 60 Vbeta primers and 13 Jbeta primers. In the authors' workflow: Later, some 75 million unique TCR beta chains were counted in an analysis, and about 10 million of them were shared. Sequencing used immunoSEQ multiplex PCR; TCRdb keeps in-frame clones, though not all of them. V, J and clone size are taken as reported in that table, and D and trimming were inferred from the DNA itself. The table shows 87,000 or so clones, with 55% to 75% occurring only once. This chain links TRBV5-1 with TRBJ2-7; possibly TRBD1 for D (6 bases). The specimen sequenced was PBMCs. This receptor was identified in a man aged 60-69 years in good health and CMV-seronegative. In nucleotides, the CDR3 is TGCGCCAGCAGCTCCTACAGGGTTGACGAGCAGTACTTC. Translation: CASSSYRVDEQYF.